The entry below describes one T cell receptor beta chain. This clonotype was found many times. It lacks a known antigen. Base qualities are not at hand, and no much larger clone is one base apart. This sample is part of a study of regulatory T cells in long-lasting Graves disease listed by TCRdb under 2021. Background on the whole study: Persistent Graves' disease was defined as antithyroid drug treatment for over 5 years with persistently positive TSH receptor autoantibodies. Persistent Graves' disease patients were compared with newly diagnosed Graves' disease patients by peripheral blood TCR sequencing and RNA sequencing. The study was conducted in China and was registered as a clinical trial. TCR sequencing covered 13 persistent and approximately 20 newly diagnosed Graves' disease patients, some 33 samples in total. Antithyroid drugs had been taken for approximately 9.5 years on average by persistent Graves' disease patients in the clinical cohort.

V trim: 0 bases; J trim: 8 bases; unmatched bases: 4. CDR1 and CDR2 (SGHRS, YFSETQ) derive from the germline V gene. The CDR3, cysteine through phenylalanine, is 14 amino acids long. The entry retains the CDR3 DNA only, 42 bases that are in frame from base 1. Here is what the overall study found, with its caveats: Sequencing and analysis were limited to the TCR beta chain. Patients with persistent disease shared more public clonotypes (about 2,700) than newly diagnosed patients did (around 1,000). As a limitation, the authors acknowledged that the small sample size may reduce accuracy. Only peripheral blood was studied, because thyroid tissue, the primary lesion, was inaccessible. Persistent disease showed preferential use of TRBV28, TRBJ1-2 and TRBJ2-5, whereas newly diagnosed disease favored TRBV20-1 and TRBJ2-1. Persistent Graves' disease patients showed lower TCR Shannon entropy and fewer highly expanded clones than newly diagnosed patients, suggesting clonal expansion.

According to the study, the label for this sample's time point signals: persistent/refractory GD, antithyroid drugs over 5 years with positive TRAb. For both TCR sequencing and RNA sequencing, RNA was extracted from PBMCs using TRIzol. The diagnosis of Graves' disease followed American Thyroid Association guidelines. Patients for the study were recruited at an endocrinology department in Xi'an, China. From each patient, 8 to 10 milliliters of peripheral blood was collected into an EDTA anticoagulant tube. Ficoll Paque Plus density gradient separation was used to isolate PBMCs, and no further T cell sorting was performed. RNA quality was checked with an Agilent 2100 Bioanalyzer and agarose gel, and concentration with a NanoDrop 2000. Receptor libraries were prepared by multiplex PCR. The run used an Illumina HiSeq 4000. TCR beta libraries were built with iRepertoire HTBI primers and Arm-PCR amplification of CDR3 regions. Before sequencing, the PCR products underwent gel purification. The study's own analysis went as follows. Across samples, roughly 60 TRBV and roughly 13 TRBJ segments were identified and used for gene usage analysis of CDR3 amino acid clonotypes. COPE and FqMerger were used to merge filtered high-quality paired reads into contigs. Contigs were aligned with BLAST to IMGT TRBV, TRBD and TRBJ reference genes, and CDR3 was defined per IMGT. Highly expanded clones were defined as clonotypes with a frequency above 0.1%. Shannon entropy served as the measure of repertoire diversity, while the Gini coefficient captured V-J evenness. Clonotypes shared by more than one individual were considered public. TCRdb reprocessed the public reads (quality trimming at Q25 with fastp, clone calling with MiXCR) and kept in-frame beta chains. Merged by CDR3 protein, the rows form single entries marked with the most common genes and DNA. TCRdb, not the authors, supplied the V and J calls. In all, the sample holds almost 350,000 distinct CDR3 sequences, and about 20% of those were seen once. The ten largest account for roughly 29% of the sample.

The sample in question was peripheral blood mononuclear cells (PBMCs), obtained when the disease was refractory, from a patient treated with antithyroid drugs. Recombination joined TRBV5-1 with TRBJ1-5, and 8 junction bases match TRBD1. This receptor was obtained from a female donor with Graves disease. The CDR3 has the sequence CASSLAGGREPQHF. The nucleotide sequence reads TGCGCCAGCAGCTTGGCAGGGGGCAGGGAGCCCCAGCATTTT.